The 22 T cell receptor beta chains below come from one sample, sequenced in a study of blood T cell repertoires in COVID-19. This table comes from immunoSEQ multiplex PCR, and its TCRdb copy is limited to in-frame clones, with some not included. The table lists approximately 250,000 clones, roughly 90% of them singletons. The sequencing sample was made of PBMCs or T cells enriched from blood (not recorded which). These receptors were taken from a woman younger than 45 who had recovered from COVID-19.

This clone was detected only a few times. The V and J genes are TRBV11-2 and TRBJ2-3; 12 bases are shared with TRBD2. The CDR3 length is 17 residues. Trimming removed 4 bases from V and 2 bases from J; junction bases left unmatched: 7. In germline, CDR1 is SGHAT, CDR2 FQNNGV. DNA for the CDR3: TGTGCCAGCAGCTACCTCCTAGCGGGAGGGATCACAGATACGCAGTATTTT. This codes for CASSYLLAGGITDTQYF.

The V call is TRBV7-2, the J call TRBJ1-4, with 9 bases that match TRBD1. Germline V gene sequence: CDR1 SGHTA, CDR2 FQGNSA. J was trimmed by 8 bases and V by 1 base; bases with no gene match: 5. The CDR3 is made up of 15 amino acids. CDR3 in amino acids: CASSLGGQGREKLFF. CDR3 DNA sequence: TGTGCCAGCAGCTTAGGGGGACAGGGTCGGGAAAAACTGTTTTTT.

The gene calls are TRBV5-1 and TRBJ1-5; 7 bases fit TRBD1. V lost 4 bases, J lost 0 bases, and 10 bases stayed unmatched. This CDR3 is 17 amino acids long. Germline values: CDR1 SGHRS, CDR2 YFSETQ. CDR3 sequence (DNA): TGCGCCAGCAGCCCACAGGGGAGTAATCCTAGCAATCAGCCCCAGCATTTT. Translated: CASSPQGSNPSNQPQHF.

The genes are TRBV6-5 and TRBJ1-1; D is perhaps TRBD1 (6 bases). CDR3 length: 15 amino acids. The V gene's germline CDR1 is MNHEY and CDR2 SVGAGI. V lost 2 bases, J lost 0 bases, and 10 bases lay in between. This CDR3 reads CASSYGGNMNTEAFF. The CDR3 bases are TGTGCCAGCAGTTACGGGGGCAACATGAACACTGAAGCTTTCTTT.

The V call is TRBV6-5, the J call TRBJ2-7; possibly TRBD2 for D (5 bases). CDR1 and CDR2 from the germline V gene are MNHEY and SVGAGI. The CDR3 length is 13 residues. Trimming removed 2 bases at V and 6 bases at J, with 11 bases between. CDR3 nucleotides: TGTGCCAGCAGTTACCGTGAAGGACTCGAGCAGTACTTC. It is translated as CASSYREGLEQYF.

The DNA of the CDR3 is TGTGCCAGCAGCTTAGCCCGGGCTAGCGGGAACTATGAGCAGTTCTTC. Amino acids: CASSLARASGNYEQFF. The chain couples TRBV11-2 to TRBJ2-1; 9 bases map to TRBD2. Germline values: CDR1 SGHAT, CDR2 FQNNGV. Trimming removed 1 base from V and 8 bases from J; junction bases left unmatched: 9. The CDR3 is 16 residues long.

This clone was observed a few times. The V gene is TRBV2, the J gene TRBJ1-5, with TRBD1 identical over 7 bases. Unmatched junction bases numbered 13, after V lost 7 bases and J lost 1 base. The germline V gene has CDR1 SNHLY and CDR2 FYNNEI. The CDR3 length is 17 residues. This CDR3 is CASTESLGGRSNQPQHF. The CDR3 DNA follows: TGTGCCAGCACGGAAAGCCTAGGGGGCAGGAGCAATCAGCCCCAGCATTTT. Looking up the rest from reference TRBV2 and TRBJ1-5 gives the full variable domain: EPEVTQTPSHQVTQMGQEVILRCVPISNHLYFYWYRQILGQKVEFLVSFYNNEISEKSEIFDDQFSVERPDGSNFTLKIRSTKLEDSAMYFCASTESLGGRSNQPQHFGDGTRLSIL.

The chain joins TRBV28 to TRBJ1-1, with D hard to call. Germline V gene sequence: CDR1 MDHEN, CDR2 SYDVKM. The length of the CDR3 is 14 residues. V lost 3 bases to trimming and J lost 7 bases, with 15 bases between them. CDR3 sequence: CASSLGPRRSEAFF. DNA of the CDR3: TGTGCCAGCAGTTTGGGTCCGAGGAGGAGTGAAGCTTTCTTT.

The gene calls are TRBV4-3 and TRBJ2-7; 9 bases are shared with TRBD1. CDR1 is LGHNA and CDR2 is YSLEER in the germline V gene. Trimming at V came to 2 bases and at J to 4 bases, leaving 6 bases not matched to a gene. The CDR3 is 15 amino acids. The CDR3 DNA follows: TGCGCCAGCAGCCAATTGACAGGGGGGGAGTACGAGCAGTACTTC. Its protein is CASSQLTGGEYEQYF.

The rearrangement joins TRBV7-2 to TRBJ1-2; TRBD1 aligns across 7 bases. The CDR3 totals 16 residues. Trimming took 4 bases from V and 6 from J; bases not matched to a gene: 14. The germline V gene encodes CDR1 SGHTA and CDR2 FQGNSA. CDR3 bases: TGTGCCAGCAGCTCATACAGGGGTCGGTCAGTGGATGGCTACACCTTC. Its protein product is CASSSYRGRSVDGYTF. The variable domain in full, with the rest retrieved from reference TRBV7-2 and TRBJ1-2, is GAGVSQSPSNKVTEKGKDVELRCDPISGHTALYWYRQSLGQGLEFLIYFQGNSAPDKSGLPSDRFSAERTGGSVSTLTIQRTQQEDSAVYLCASSSYRGRSVDGYTFGSGTRLTVV.

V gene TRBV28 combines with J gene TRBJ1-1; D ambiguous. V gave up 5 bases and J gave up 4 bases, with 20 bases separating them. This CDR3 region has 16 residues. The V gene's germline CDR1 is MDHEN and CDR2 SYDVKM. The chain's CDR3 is CASSLREVVGGTEAFF. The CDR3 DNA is TGTGCCAGCAGTCTTAGGGAAGTCGTGGGAGGCACTGAAGCTTTCTTT. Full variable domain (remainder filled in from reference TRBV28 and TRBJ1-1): DVKVTQSSRYLVKRTGEKVFLECVQDMDHENMFWYRQDPGLGLRLIYFSYDVKMKEKGDIPEGYSVSREKKERFSLILESASTNQTSMYLCASSLREVVGGTEAFFGQGTRLTVV.

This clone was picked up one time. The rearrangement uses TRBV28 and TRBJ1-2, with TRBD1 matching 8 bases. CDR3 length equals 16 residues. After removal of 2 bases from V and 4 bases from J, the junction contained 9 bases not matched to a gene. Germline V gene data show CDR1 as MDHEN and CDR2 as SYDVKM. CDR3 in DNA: TGTGCCAGCAGTTTAACTTATCTAGACAGGGGCTATGGCTACACCTTC. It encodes CASSLTYLDRGYGYTF.

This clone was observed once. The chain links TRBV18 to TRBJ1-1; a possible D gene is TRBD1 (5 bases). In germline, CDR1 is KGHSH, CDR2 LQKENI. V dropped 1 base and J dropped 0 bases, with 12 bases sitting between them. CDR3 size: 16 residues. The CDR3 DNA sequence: TGTGCCAGCTCACCACTCGCGGCAGGGATGAACACTGAAGCTTTCTTT. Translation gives CASSPLAAGMNTEAFF.

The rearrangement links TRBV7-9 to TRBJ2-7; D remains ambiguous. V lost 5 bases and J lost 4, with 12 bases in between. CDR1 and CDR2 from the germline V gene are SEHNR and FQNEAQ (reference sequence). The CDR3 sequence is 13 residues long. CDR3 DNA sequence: TGTGCCAGCAGCCCGCGACACCCGTACGAGCAGTACTTC. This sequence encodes CASSPRHPYEQYF.

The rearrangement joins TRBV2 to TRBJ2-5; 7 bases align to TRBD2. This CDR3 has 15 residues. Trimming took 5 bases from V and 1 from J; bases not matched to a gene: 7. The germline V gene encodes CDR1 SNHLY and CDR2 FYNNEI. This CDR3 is CASSLGGVPQETQYF. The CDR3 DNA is TGTGCCAGCAGTTTGGGGGGGGTACCCCAAGAGACCCAGTACTTC.

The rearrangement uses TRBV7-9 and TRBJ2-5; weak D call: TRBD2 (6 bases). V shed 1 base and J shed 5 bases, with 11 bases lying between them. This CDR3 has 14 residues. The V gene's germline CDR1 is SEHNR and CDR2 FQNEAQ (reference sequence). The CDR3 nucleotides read TGTGCCAGCAGCTTAGGGAGGGGCCTGGAGACCCAGTACTTC. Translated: CASSLGRGLETQYF.

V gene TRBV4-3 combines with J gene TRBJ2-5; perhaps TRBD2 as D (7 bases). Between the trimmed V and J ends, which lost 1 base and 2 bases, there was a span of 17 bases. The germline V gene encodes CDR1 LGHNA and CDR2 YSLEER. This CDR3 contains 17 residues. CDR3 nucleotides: TGCGCCAGCAGCCAAGGAGGGGGGAGGGATTTACAAGAGACCCAGTACTTC. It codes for CASSQGGGRDLQETQYF.

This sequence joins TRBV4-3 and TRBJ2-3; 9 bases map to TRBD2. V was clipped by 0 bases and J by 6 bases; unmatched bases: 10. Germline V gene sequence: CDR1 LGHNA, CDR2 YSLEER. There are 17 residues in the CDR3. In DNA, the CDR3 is TGCGCCAGCAGCCAAGATGGGGCGGGAGGGCCTTTGGATACGCAGTATTTT. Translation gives CASSQDGAGGPLDTQYF.

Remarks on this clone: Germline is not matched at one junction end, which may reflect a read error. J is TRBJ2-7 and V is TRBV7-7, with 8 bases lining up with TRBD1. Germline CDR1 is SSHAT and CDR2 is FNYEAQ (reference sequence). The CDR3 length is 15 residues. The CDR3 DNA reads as TGTGCTAGCAGCTCCGGGACAGGCTCAGGGTACGAGCAGTACTTC. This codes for CASSSGTGSGYEQYF.

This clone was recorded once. CDR3 sequence (DNA): TGTGCCAGCAGTCCGGGGACTAGCGGGAGCAGCACAGATACGCAGTATTTT. It yields the protein CASSPGTSGSSTDTQYF. The chain recombines TRBV2 with TRBJ2-3, with 14 bases aligning to TRBD2. The CDR3 runs to 17 residues. Germline V gene sequence: CDR1 SNHLY, CDR2 FYNNEI. V was clipped by 5 bases and J by 0 bases; unmatched bases: 4. Combining the CDR3 with reference TRBV2 and TRBJ2-3 gives the whole variable domain EPEVTQTPSHQVTQMGQEVILRCVPISNHLYFYWYRQILGQKVEFLVSFYNNEISEKSEIFDDQFSVERPDGSNFTLKIRSTKLEDSAMYFCASSPGTSGSSTDTQYFGPGTRLTVL.

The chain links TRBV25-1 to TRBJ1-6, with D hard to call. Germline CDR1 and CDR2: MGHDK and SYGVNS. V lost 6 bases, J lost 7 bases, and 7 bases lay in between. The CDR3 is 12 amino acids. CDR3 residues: CASRQTNSPLHF. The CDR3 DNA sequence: TGTGCCAGCAGACAGACCAATTCACCCCTCCACTTT.

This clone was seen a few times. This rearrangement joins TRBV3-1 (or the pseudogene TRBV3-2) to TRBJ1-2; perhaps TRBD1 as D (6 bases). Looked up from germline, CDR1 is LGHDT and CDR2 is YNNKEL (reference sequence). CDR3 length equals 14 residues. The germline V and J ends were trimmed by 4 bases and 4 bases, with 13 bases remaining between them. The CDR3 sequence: CASSLQQGGYGYTF. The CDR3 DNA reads TGTGCCAGCAGCCTACAACAGGGTGGCTATGGCTACACCTTC.